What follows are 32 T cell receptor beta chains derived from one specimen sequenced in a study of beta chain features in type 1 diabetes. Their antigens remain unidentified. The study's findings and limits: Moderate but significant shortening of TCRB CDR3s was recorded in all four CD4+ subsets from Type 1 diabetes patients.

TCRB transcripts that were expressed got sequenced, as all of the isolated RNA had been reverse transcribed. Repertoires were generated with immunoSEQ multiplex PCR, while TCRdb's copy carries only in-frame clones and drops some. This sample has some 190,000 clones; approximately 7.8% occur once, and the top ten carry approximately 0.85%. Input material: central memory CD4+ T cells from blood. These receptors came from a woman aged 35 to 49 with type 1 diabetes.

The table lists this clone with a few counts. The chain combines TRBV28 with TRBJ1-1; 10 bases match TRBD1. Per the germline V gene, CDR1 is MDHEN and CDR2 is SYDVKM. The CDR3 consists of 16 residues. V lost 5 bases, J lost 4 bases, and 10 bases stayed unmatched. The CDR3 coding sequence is TGTGCCAGCAGTATGAACCCGGGACAGGGGAGCACTGAAGCTTTCTTT. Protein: CASSMNPGQGSTEAFF. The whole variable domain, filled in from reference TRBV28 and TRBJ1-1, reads DVKVTQSSRYLVKRTGEKVFLECVQDMDHENMFWYRQDPGLGLRLIYFSYDVKMKEKGDIPEGYSVSREKKERFSLILESASTNQTSMYLCASSMNPGQGSTEAFFGQGTRLTVV.

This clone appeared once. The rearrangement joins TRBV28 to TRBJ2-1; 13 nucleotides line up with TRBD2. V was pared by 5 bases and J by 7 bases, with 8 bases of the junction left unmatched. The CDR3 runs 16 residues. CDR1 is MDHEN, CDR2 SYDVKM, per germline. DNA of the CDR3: TGTGCCAGCAGTCGCCCCGGGACTAGCGGGAAGAATGAGCAGTTCTTC. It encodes CASSRPGTSGKNEQFF.

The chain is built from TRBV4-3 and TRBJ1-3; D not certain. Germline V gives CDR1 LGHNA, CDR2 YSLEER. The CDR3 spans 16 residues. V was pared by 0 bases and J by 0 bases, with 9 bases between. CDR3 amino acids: CASSQDSSTSGNTIYF. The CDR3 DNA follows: TGCGCCAGCAGCCAAGACTCCAGTACCTCTGGAAACACCATATATTTT.

The CDR3 DNA reads as TGTGCCAGCAGCTCCACAGACAATCGAAATCAGTTCTTC. Its translation is CASSSTDNRNQFF. The rearrangement joins TRBV7-9 to TRBJ2-1; D call uncertain. The V end was cut by 4 bases, the J end by 13 bases, with 17 bases between. The CDR3 is made up of 13 amino acids. Germline CDR1 reads SEHNR; CDR2 reads FQNEAQ (reference sequence).

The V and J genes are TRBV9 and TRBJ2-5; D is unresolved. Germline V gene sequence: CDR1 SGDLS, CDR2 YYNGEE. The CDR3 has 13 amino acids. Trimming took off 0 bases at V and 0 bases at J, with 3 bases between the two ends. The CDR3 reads CASSVANQETQYF. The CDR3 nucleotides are TGTGCCAGCAGCGTAGCCAACCAAGAGACCCAGTACTTC.

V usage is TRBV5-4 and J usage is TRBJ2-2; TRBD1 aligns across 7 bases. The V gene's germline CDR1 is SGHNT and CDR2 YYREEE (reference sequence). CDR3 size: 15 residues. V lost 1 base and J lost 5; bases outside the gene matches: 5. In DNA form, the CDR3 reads TGTGCCAGCAGCTTGTACAGGGGTGGGACCGGGGAGCTGTTTTTT. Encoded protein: CASSLYRGGTGELFF.

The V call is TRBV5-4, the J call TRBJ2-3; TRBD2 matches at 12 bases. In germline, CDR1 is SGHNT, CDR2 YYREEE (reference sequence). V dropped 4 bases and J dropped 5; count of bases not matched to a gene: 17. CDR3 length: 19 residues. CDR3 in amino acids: CASSPRLAGVIGRLDTQYF. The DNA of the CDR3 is TGTGCCAGCAGCCCCCGACTAGCGGGGGTTATAGGGAGATTAGATACGCAGTATTTT.

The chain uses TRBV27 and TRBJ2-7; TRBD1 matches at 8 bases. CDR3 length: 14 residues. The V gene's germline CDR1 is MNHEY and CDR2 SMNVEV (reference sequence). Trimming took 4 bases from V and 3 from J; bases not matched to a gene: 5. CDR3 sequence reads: CASSSGQGSYEQYF. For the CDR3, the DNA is TGTGCCAGCAGTTCCGGACAGGGTAGCTACGAGCAGTACTTC.

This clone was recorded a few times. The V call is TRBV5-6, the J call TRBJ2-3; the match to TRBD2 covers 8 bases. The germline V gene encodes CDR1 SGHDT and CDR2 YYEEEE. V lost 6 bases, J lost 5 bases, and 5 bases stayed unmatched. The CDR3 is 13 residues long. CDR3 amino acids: CASNTGGEDTQYF. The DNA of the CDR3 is TGTGCCAGCAATACGGGAGGGGAAGATACGCAGTATTTT.

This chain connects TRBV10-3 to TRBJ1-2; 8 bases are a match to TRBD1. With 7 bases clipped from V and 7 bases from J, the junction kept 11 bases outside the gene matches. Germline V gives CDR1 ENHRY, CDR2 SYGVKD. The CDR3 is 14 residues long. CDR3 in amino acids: CAIKGRQGAIGYTF. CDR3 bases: TGTGCCATCAAGGGCAGGCAGGGGGCGATTGGCTACACCTTC.

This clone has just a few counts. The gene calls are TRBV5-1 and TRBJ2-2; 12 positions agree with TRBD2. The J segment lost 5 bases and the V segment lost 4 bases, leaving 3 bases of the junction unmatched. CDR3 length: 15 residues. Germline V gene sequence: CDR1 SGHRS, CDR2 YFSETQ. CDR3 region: CASSGGTSGTGELFF. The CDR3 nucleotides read TGCGCCAGCAGCGGTGGGACTAGCGGGACCGGGGAGCTGTTTTTT.

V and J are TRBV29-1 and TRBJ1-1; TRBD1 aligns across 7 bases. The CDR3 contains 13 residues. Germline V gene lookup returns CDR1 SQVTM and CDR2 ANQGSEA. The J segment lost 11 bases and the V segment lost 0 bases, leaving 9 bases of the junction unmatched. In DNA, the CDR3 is TGCAGCGTTGAAGATTCGACAGGGAGTGGGGCTTTCTTT. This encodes CSVEDSTGSGAFF.

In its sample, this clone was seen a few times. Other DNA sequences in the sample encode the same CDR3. As DNA, the CDR3 is TGCGCCAGCAGCCCAGGGACATCCGGAAACACCATATATTTT. This sequence encodes CASSPGTSGNTIYF. V and J are TRBV5-1 and TRBJ1-3; TRBD1 might be the D (6 bases). The CDR3 contains 14 residues. V dropped 4 bases and J dropped 4 bases, with 12 bases sitting between them. Germline lookup yields CDR1 SGHRS and CDR2 YFSETQ. The complete variable domain, with remaining parts taken from reference TRBV5-1 and TRBJ1-3, reads KAGVTQTPRYLIKTRGQQVTLSCSPISGHRSVSWYQQTPGQGLQFLFEYFSETQRNKGNFPGRFSGRQFSNSRSEMNVSTLELGDSALYLCASSPGTSGNTIYFGEGSWLTVV.

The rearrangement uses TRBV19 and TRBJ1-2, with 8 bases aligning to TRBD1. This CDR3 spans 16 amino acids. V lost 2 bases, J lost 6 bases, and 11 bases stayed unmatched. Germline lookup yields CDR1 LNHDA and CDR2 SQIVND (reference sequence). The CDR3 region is CASSITRQGIGNGYTF. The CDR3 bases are TGTGCCAGTAGTATAACGCGACAGGGGATCGGTAATGGCTACACCTTC.

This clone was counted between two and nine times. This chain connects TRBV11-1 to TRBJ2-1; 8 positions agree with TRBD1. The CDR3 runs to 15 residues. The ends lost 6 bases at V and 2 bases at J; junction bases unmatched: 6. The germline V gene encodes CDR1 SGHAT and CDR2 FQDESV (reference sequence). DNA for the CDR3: TGTGCCAGCAGTAATAGACAGGGGACCTACAATGAGCAGTTCTTC. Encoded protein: CASSNRQGTYNEQFF.

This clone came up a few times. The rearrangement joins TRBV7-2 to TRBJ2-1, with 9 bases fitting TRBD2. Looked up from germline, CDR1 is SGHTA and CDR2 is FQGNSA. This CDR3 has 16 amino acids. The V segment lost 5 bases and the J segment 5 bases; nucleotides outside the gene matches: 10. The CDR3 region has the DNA TGTGCCAGCAGCCCCCGGACTAGCGTTCCACACAATGAGCAGTTCTTC. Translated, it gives CASSPRTSVPHNEQFF.

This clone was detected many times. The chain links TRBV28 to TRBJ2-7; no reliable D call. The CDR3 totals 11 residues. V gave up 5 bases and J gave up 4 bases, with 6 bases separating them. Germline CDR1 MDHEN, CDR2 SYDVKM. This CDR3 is CASSVSYEQYF. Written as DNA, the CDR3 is TGTGCCAGCAGTGTCAGTTACGAGCAGTACTTC.

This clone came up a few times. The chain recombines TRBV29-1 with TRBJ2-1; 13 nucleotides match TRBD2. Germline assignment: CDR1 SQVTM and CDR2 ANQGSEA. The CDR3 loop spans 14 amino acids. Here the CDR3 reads CSTSGTSGTDEQFF. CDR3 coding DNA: TGCAGTACCTCCGGGACTAGCGGGACGGATGAGCAGTTCTTC.

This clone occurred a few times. The CDR3 DNA reads as TGTGCCAGCAGCGCTCAAGGGGCCCTACGTAGAGAAGAGACCCAGTACTTC. This sequence encodes CASSAQGALRREETQYF. The chain is built from TRBV7-3 and TRBJ2-5; a weak D match, TRBD1 (5 bases). Trimming removed 5 bases from V and 3 bases from J, with 22 bases in between. The CDR3 is 17 amino acids. Germline CDR1 reads SGHTA; CDR2 reads FQGTGA. Complete variable domain (other parts from reference TRBV7-3 and TRBJ2-5): GAGVSQTPSNKVTEKGKYVELRCDPISGHTALYWYRQSLGQGPEFLIYFQGTGAADDSGLPNDRFFAVRPEGSVSTLKIQRTERGDSAVYLCASSAQGALRREETQYFGPGTRLLVL.

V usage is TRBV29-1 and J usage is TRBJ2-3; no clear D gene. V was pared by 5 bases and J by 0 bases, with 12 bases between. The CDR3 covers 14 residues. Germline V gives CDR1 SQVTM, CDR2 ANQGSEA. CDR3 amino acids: CSVQEQISTDTQYF. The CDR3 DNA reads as TGCAGCGTTCAGGAACAGATTAGCACAGATACGCAGTATTTT.

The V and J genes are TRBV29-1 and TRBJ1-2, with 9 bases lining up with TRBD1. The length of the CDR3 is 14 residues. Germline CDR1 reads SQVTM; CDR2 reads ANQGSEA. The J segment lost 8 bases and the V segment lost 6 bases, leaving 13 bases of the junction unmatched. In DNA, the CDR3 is TGCAGCGTACGACCCTCGGGACAGGGCTGGGGCTACACCTTC. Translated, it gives CSVRPSGQGWGYTF.

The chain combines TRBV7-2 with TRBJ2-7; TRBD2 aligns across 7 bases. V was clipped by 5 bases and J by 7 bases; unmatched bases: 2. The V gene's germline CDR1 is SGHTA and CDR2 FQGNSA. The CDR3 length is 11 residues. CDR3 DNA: TGTGCCAGCAGCACGGGGGGTGAGCAGTACTTC. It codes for CASSTGGEQYF.

This CDR3 reads CAWSVGDRTNTEAFF. The CDR3 region has the DNA TGTGCCTGGAGTGTCGGAGACAGGACGAACACTGAAGCTTTCTTT. This chain links TRBV30 with TRBJ1-1; perhaps TRBD1 as D (6 bases). The CDR3 consists of 15 residues. Germline V gene lookup returns CDR1 GTSNPN and CDR2 SVGIG (reference sequence). V was pared by 0 bases and J by 1 base, with 12 bases between.

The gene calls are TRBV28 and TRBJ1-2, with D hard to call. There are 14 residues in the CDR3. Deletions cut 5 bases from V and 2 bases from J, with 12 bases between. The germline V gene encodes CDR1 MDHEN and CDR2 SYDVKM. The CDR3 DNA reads TGTGCCAGCAGTCTGTGGGGAGCGAACTATGGCTACACCTTC. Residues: CASSLWGANYGYTF.

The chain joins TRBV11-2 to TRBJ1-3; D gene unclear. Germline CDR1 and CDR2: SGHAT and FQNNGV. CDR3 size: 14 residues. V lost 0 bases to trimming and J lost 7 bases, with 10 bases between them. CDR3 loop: CASSLDGNTNTIYF. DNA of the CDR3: TGTGCCAGCAGCTTAGACGGGAATACGAACACCATATATTTT.

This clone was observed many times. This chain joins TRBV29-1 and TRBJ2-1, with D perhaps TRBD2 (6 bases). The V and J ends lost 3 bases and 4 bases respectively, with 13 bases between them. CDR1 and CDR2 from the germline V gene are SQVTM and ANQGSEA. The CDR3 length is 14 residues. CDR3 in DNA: TGCAGCGTTGAGAGGGAGGCACTATACAATGAGCAGTTCTTC. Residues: CSVEREALYNEQFF.

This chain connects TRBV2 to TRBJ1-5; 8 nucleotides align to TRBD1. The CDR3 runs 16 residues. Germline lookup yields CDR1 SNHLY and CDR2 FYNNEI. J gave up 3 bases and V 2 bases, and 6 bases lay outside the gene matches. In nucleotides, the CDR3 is TGTGCCAGCAGTGAATACGGGACAGGTTTCAATCAGCCCCAGCATTTT. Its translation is CASSEYGTGFNQPQHF.

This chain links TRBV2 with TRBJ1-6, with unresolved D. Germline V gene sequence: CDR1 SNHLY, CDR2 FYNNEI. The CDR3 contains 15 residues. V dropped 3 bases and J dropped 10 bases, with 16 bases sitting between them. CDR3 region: CASSEREGSGSPLHF. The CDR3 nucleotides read TGTGCCAGCAGTGAGCGGGAAGGGAGTGGGTCACCCCTCCACTTT.

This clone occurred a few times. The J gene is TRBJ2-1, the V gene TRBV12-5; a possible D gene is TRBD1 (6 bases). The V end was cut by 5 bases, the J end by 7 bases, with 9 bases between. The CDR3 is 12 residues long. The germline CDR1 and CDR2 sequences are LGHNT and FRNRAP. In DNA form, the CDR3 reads TGTGCTAGTGGTAGGACAGTGAATGAGCAGTTCTTC. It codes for CASGRTVNEQFF.

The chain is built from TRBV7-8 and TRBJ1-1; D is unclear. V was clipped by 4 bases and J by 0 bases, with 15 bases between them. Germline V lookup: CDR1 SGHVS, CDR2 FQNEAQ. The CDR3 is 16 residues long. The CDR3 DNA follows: TGTGCCAGCAGCTCGGGGTATTACGGGATGAACACTGAAGCTTTCTTT. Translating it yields CASSSGYYGMNTEAFF. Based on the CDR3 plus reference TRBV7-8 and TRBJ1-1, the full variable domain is GAGVSQSPRYKVAKRGQDVALRCDPISGHVSLFWYQQALGQGPEFLTYFQNEAQLDKSGLPSDRFFAERPEGSVSTLKIQRTQQEDSAVYLCASSSGYYGMNTEAFFGQGTRLTVV.

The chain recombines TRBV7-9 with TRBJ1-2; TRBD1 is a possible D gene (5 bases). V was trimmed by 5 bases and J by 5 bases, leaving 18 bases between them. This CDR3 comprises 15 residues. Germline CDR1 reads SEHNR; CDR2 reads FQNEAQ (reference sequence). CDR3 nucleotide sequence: TGTGCCAGCAGCCCCGAACAGGACGGCAAATATGGCTACACCTTC. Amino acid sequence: CASSPEQDGKYGYTF.

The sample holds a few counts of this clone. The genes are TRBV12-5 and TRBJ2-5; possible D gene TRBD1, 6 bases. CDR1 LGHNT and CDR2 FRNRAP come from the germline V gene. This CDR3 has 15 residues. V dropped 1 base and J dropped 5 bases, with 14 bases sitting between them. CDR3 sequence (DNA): TGTGCTAGTGGTTTGGGGACAGCCGGCGTGGAGACCCAGTACTTC. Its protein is CASGLGTAGVETQYF.